The sequence of this T cell receptor (beta chain) was determined in a study of neurological immune-mediated disorders. Trimming removed 6 bases from V and 7 bases from J; junction bases left unmatched: 6. Germline V CDR1 and CDR2: SGHTA, FQGNSA. CDR3 length equals 12 residues. This clonotype was seen many times. As yet, its antigen is unknown. Findings and caveats of the study: The absence of any CDR3 amino acid sequence shared by expanded clones across subjects suggests that repertoires were private in all groups.

Synthesis of cDNA was accomplished via 5'RACE employing 10-nucleotide random UMIs. Over 160 million TCR-beta sequences from 15-18 subjects were obtained in each sequencing run. TCRdb ran MiXCR on the 5' RACE reads and lists one entry per CDR3 protein. The repertoire consists of 55,000 to 65,000 distinct CDR3 sequences, with under 4.5% occurring once and the leading ten covering approximately 3.1%. The rearrangement joins TRBV7-2 to TRBJ2-7, with 7 bases identical to TRBD2. The material sequenced was PBMCs. The origin of this receptor is a woman younger than 45 with multiple sclerosis. The CDR3 DNA is TGTGCCAGCAGTCCCAGCGGGGCTGAGCAGTACTTC. This encodes CASSPSGAEQYF.